These T cell receptor beta chains were read from a single sample in a study of radiotherapy plus CTLA-4 blockade in lung cancer. Using immunoSEQ multiplex PCR, the repertoire was profiled, and TCRdb retains in-frame clones only, with some absent. The profile shows more than 55,000 clones, approximately 84% of them singletons. This material consisted of peripheral blood, taken from a patient treated with radiotherapy plus ipilimumab. These receptors were collected from a human donor with non-small cell lung cancer whose response to radiotherapy plus ipilimumab could not be evaluated. CDR3s include the opening cysteine and the closing phenylalanine or tryptophan. Each record gives: V gene, D gene, J gene, clone size, CDR3 DNA, CDR3 protein. The D gene is left open where the match is weak. Clone size is not always given. Where it is, it says once, few, many or a class for expanded clones.

V: TRBV7-6
D: .
J: TRBJ1-3
size: .
DNA: TGTGCCAGCAGCTCGGGACTCTCCGGAAACACCATATATTTT
CDR3: CASSSGLSGNTIYF

V: TRBV6-5
D: TRBD1
J: TRBJ1-5
size: .
DNA: TGTGCCAGCAGTCCCGCGTCAGGGGGTTTTCAGCCCCAGCATTTT
CDR3: CASSPASGGFQPQHF

V: TRBV28
D: .
J: TRBJ1-4
size: .
DNA: TGTGCCAGCAGTCCCGGGTCGGGGGAAGGCTCTAATGAAAAACTGTTTTTT
CDR3: CASSPGSGEGSNEKLFF

V: TRBV7-9
D: .
J: TRBJ2-2
size: .
DNA: TGTGCCAGCAGCCCCCGCCACGGCGGCAACACCGGGGAGCTGTTTTTT
CDR3: CASSPRHGGNTGELFF

V: TRBV4-1
D: .
J: TRBJ1-4
size: .
DNA: TGCGCCAGCAGCCAAGATCCCAATCCCGGGCCACGGGGTGAAAAACTGTTTTTT
CDR3: CASSQDPNPGPRGEKLFF

V: TRBV5-1
D: .
J: TRBJ2-3
size: few
DNA: TGCGCCAGCAGAGGGGGGGCGGGGTTCACCACAGATACGCAGTATTTT
CDR3: CASRGGAGFTTDTQYF

V: TRBV19
D: .
J: TRBJ2-2
size: .
DNA: TGTGCCAGTAGTGCGGCTAGCGCGAACACCGGGGAGCTGTTTTTT
CDR3: CASSAASANTGELFF

V: TRBV2
D: .
J: TRBJ1-2
size: .
DNA: TGTGCCAGCACCCCGGGGGAAAGGGAGCTATACACCTTC
CDR3: CASTPGERELYTF

V: TRBV5-1
D: TRBD2
J: TRBJ2-3
size: once
DNA: TGCGCCAGCGGCCTTATACTAGCGGGGTACACAGATACGCAGTATTTT
CDR3: CASGLILAGYTDTQYF

V: TRBV5-4
D: TRBD1
J: TRBJ2-5
size: .
DNA: TGTGCCAGCAGCTTGGGGGGGACAGGGGGCAAGTTAGAGACCCAGTACTTC
CDR3: CASSLGGTGGKLETQYF

V: TRBV4-3
D: TRBD1
J: TRBJ1-4
size: .
DNA: TGCGCCAGCAGCCGGACAGGGGGCGCCGCAACTAATGAAAAACTGTTTTTT
CDR3: CASSRTGGAATNEKLFF

V: TRBV28
D: .
J: TRBJ2-5
size: .
DNA: TGTGCCAGCAGTTCAGGGCAACAAGAGACCCAGTACTTC
CDR3: CASSSGQQETQYF

V: TRBV19
D: .
J: TRBJ2-2
size: .
DNA: TGTGCCAGTAGTATCCCCCCCGACACCGGGGAGCTGTTTTTT
CDR3: CASSIPPDTGELFF

V: TRBV11-3
D: TRBD1
J: TRBJ2-5
size: .
DNA: TGTGCCAGCAGCTTAGGGGCGGGACAGGGCCAAGAGACCCAGTACTTC
CDR3: CASSLGAGQGQETQYF

V: TRBV7-2
D: .
J: TRBJ1-6
size: many
DNA: TGTGCCAGCAGCTTAGAGGAGTATAATTCACCCCTCCACTTT
CDR3: CASSLEEYNSPLHF

V: TRBV5-1
D: .
J: TRBJ1-1
size: medium-sized
DNA: TGCGCCAGCAGCTTGGCCGAACTTGACACTGAAGCTTTCTTT
CDR3: CASSLAELDTEAFF

V: TRBV25-1
D: .
J: TRBJ1-3
size: few
DNA: TGTGCCAGCAGTGAACACCCCCGACAGGACAAGGAAGGAAACACCATATATTTT
CDR3: CASSEHPRQDKEGNTIYF

V: TRBV7-2
D: TRBD2
J: TRBJ2-1
size: .
DNA: TGTGCCAGCAGCCCGAGCGGGGGGGTCAAGTTCTTC
CDR3: CASSPSGGVKFF

V: TRBV7-9
D: .
J: TRBJ2-5
size: .
DNA: TGTGCCAGCAGCCTCGGGGGGCGAAGGGAGACCCAGTACTTC
CDR3: CASSLGGRRETQYF

V: TRBV5-4
D: .
J: TRBJ1-2
size: once
DNA: TGTGCCAGCAGCTTGGTAGGGAGCCCTAGGGGCTACACCTTC
CDR3: CASSLVGSPRGYTF

V: TRBV6-5
D: .
J: TRBJ2-5
size: once
DNA: TGTGCCAGCAGTTACCTAGGGGGGGTCGGGGAGACCCAGTACTTC
CDR3: CASSYLGGVGETQYF

V: TRBV29-1
D: .
J: TRBJ2-2
size: .
DNA: TGCAGCGTTGTCAGAGGGAACACCGGGGAGCTGTTTTTT
CDR3: CSVVRGNTGELFF

V: TRBV9
D: .
J: TRBJ2-1
size: .
DNA: TGTGCCAGCAGCGTAGGGGGGGGGCTCACAGGAGGTGAGCAGTTCTTC
CDR3: CASSVGGGLTGGEQFF

V: TRBV11-3
D: .
J: TRBJ2-5
size: .
DNA: TGTGCCAGCAGCTCCGGACGAGGGCACCAAGAGACCCAGTACTTC
CDR3: CASSSGRGHQETQYF

V: TRBV9
D: .
J: TRBJ2-7
size: .
DNA: TGTGCCAGCAGCGGGAGCGGGCCCTACGAGCAGTACTTC
CDR3: CASSGSGPYEQYF

V: TRBV13
D: .
J: TRBJ2-7
size: few
DNA: TGTGCCAGCAGCTTGGCCCGGGACATCTGGCCATCCTACGAGCAGTACTTC
CDR3: CASSLARDIWPSYEQYF

V: TRBV6-6
D: .
J: TRBJ1-2
size: .
DNA: TGTGCCAGCAGGGGGGACAACACCCCCTATGGCTACACCTTC
CDR3: CASRGDNTPYGYTF

V: TRBV5-4
D: TRBD2
J: TRBJ2-4
size: .
DNA: TGTGCCAGCAGCTATGGACTAGCGCCGAACATTCAGTACTTC
CDR3: CASSYGLAPNIQYF

V: TRBV4-3
D: TRBD1
J: TRBJ2-7
size: few
DNA: TGCGCCAGCAGCCGGGGACAGAACTACGAGCAGTACTTC
CDR3: CASSRGQNYEQYF

V: TRBV5-1
D: .
J: TRBJ1-4
size: .
DNA: TGCGCCAGCAGCTTGGTCGCAAACCGAGAGCAAAAACTGTTTTTT
CDR3: CASSLVANREQKLFF

V: TRBV10-1
D: .
J: TRBJ1-5
size: .
DNA: TGCGCCAGCCCGAGTACCCTGACAGCCCAGCCCCAGCATTTT
CDR3: CASPSTLTAQPQHF

V: TRBV6-6
D: TRBD1
J: TRBJ1-1
size: .
DNA: TGTGCCAGCAGTTACGACAGGGGGCGCGGGGACACTGAAGCTTTCTTT
CDR3: CASSYDRGRGDTEAFF

V: TRBV6-5
D: .
J: TRBJ1-2
size: .
DNA: TGTGCCAGCACCCCTAATCTCCTGAGCTATGGCTACACCTTC
CDR3: CASTPNLLSYGYTF

V: TRBV18
D: TRBD1
J: TRBJ1-1
size: .
DNA: TGTGCCAGCTCTGGACAGGCGAACACTGAAGCTTTCTTT
CDR3: CASSGQANTEAFF

V: TRBV5-1
D: .
J: TRBJ2-3
size: .
DNA: TGCGCCAGCAGCTTGGCCGGAGAAGATACGCAGTATTTT
CDR3: CASSLAGEDTQYF

V: TRBV19
D: .
J: TRBJ2-6
size: .
DNA: TGTGCCAGTAGCCAGAGAGGATCTGGGGCCAACGTCCTGACTTTC
CDR3: CASSQRGSGANVLTF

V: TRBV5-5
D: TRBD1
J: TRBJ1-2
size: .
DNA: TGTGCCAGCAATCTGGGACAGGGGGTCTATGGCTACACCTTC
CDR3: CASNLGQGVYGYTF

V: TRBV27
D: TRBD1
J: TRBJ1-2
size: .
DNA: TGTGCCAGCAGTTCCGGGACAGGGGACGGCTACACCTTC
CDR3: CASSSGTGDGYTF

V: TRBV6-5
D: TRBD2
J: TRBJ2-5
size: .
DNA: TGTGCCAGCAGGCCTACTAGCGGGTCTCAAGAGACCCAGTACTTC
CDR3: CASRPTSGSQETQYF

V: TRBV28
D: TRBD1
J: TRBJ2-7
size: .
DNA: TGTGCCAGCAGTTTGGCAGGGGGCTACGAGCAGTACTTC
CDR3: CASSLAGGYEQYF

V: TRBV19
D: .
J: TRBJ1-1
size: few
DNA: TGTGCCAGTAGTCTCAACTCCAACACTGAAGCTTTCTTT
CDR3: CASSLNSNTEAFF

V: TRBV25-1
D: .
J: TRBJ2-7
size: .
DNA: TGTGCCAGCAGTGAGGTAGGGAGCTCCTACGAGCAGTACTTC
CDR3: CASSEVGSSYEQYF

V: TRBV7-2
D: .
J: TRBJ1-5
size: .
DNA: TGTGCCAGCAGCCAGGTATATAGCAATCAGCCCCAGCATTTT
CDR3: CASSQVYSNQPQHF

V: TRBV2
D: TRBD2
J: TRBJ2-1
size: .
DNA: TGTGCCAGCAGTGAAACTAGCGCCTACAATGAGCAGTTCTTC
CDR3: CASSETSAYNEQFF

V: TRBV10-3
D: .
J: TRBJ2-7
size: .
DNA: TGTGCCATCAGTGAGAGGTTCCAGGGTCGGCACGAGCAGTACTTC
CDR3: CAISERFQGRHEQYF

V: TRBV2
D: .
J: TRBJ1-2
size: .
DNA: TGTGCCAGCAGTGAAGCGCCGGGCAGGGTGAACTATGGCTACACCTTC
CDR3: CASSEAPGRVNYGYTF

V: TRBV6-5
D: .
J: TRBJ2-2
size: few
DNA: TGTGCCAGCAGTTACTCGACTGGGGGGGAGCTGTTTTTT
CDR3: CASSYSTGGELFF

V: TRBV5-5
D: TRBD1
J: TRBJ2-1
size: .
DNA: TGTGCCAGCAGCCCCATGTGGACAGGGGGGTACAATGAGCAGTTCTTC
CDR3: CASSPMWTGGYNEQFF

V: TRBV29-1
D: .
J: TRBJ2-7
size: .
DNA: TGCAGCGTTACTCCCCCGGGGAAAGGGGACACTTCCTACGAGCAGTACTTC
CDR3: CSVTPPGKGDTSYEQYF

V: TRBV14
D: .
J: TRBJ1-2
size: .
DNA: TGTGCCAGCAGCCAAGATAGCCGTGGCTACACCTTC
CDR3: CASSQDSRGYTF

V: TRBV15
D: TRBD1
J: TRBJ2-2
size: .
DNA: TGTGCCACCAGCAGCATTAAGGGACAGGGGAGAGTTGGGGAGCTGTTTTTT
CDR3: CATSSIKGQGRVGELFF

V: TRBV7-9
D: .
J: TRBJ2-2
size: .
DNA: TGTGCCAGCAGCTTATTGGGGGGAGTGAACACCGGGGAGCTGTTTTTT
CDR3: CASSLLGGVNTGELFF

V: TRBV27
D: .
J: TRBJ2-6
size: .
DNA: TGTGCCAGCAGTTTCACTGGGGCCAACGTCCTGACTTTC
CDR3: CASSFTGANVLTF

V: TRBV18
D: TRBD1
J: TRBJ2-4
size: once
DNA: TGTGCCAGCTCACCAGAGGACAGGGCAAAATGGGAAGCCAAAAACATTCAGTACTTC
CDR3: CASSPEDRAKWEAKNIQYF

V: TRBV5-5
D: TRBD1
J: TRBJ2-2
size: .
DNA: TGTGCCAGCAGCTTGACCAAGGGGGCCGGCACCGGGGAGCTGTTTTTT
CDR3: CASSLTKGAGTGELFF

V: TRBV7-2
D: .
J: TRBJ2-5
size: .
DNA: TGTGCCAGCAGCTTAGGACTAGTTTTAGGAGAGACCCAGTACTTC
CDR3: CASSLGLVLGETQYF

V: TRBV5-6
D: .
J: TRBJ1-1
size: many
DNA: TGTGCCAGCAGCTTGACGGGCGGGACTGAAGCTTTCTTT
CDR3: CASSLTGGTEAFF

V: TRBV4-3
D: .
J: TRBJ2-2
size: .
DNA: TGCGCCAGCAGCCAAGGACAGATCACCGGGGAGCTGTTTTTT
CDR3: CASSQGQITGELFF

V: TRBV7-2
D: TRBD1
J: TRBJ1-3
size: .
DNA: TGTGCCAGCAGCCCCGGGACAGGGACAAACACCATATATTTT
CDR3: CASSPGTGTNTIYF